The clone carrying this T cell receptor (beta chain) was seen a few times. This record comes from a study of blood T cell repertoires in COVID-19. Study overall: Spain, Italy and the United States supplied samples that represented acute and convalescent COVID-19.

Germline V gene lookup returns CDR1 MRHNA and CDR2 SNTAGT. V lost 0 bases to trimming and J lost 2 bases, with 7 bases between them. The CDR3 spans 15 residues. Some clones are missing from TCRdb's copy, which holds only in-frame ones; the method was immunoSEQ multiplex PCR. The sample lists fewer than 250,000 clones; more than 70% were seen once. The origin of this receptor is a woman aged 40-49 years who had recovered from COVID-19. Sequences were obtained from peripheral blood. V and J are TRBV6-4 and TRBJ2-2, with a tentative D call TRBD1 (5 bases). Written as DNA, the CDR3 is TGTGCCAGCAGTGACTCGGACAAAAACACCGGGGAGCTGTTTTTT. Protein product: CASSDSDKNTGELFF.